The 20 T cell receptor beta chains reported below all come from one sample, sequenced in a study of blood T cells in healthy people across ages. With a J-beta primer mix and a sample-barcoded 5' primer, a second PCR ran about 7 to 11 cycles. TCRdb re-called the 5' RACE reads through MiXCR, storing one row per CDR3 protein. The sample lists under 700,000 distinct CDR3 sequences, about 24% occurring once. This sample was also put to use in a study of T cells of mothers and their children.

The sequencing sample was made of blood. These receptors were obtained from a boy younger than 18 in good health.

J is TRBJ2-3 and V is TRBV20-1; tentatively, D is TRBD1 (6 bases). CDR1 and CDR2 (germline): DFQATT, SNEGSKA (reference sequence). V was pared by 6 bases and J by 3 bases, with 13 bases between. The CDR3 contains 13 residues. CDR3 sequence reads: CSATRTGTDTQYF. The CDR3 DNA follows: TGCAGTGCCACTAGAACAGGGACAGATACGCAGTATTTT.

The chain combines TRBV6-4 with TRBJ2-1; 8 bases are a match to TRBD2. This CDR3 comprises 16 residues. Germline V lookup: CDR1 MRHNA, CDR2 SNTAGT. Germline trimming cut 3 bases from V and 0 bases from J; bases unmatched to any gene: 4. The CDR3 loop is CASSDSGTLSYNEQFF. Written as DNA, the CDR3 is TGTGCCAGCAGTGATAGCGGGACCCTCTCCTACAATGAGCAGTTCTTC.

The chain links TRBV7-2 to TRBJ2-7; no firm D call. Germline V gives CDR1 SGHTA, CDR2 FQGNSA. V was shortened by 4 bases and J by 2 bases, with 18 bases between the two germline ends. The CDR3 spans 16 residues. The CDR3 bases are TGTGCCAGCAGCTCCATTGACAACGGGTATCCCTACGAGCAGTACTTC. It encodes CASSSIDNGYPYEQYF. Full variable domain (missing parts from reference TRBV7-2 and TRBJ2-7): GAGVSQSPSNKVTEKGKDVELRCDPISGHTALYWYRQSLGQGLEFLIYFQGNSAPDKSGLPSDRFSAERTGGSVSTLTIQRTQQEDSAVYLCASSSIDNGYPYEQYFGPGTRLTVT.

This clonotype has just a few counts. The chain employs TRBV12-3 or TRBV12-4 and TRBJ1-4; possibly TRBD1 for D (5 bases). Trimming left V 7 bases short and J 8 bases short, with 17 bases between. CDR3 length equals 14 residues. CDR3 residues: CASTPPQGPEKLFF. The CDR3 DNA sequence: TGTGCCAGCACTCCACCGCAGGGCCCAGAAAAACTGTTTTTT.

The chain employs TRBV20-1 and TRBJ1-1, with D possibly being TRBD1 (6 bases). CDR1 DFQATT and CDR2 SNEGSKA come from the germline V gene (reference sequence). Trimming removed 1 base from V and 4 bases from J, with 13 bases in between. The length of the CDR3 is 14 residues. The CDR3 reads CSARVRIGGTEAFF. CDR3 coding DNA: TGCAGTGCTAGAGTCAGAATAGGGGGCACTGAAGCTTTCTTT.

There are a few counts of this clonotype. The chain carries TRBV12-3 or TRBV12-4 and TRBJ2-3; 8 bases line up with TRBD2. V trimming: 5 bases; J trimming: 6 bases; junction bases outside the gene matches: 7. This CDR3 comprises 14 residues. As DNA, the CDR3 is TGTGCCAGCAGTGCTACGGGGGGGTCGGATACGCAGTATTTT. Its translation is CASSATGGSDTQYF.

This CDR3 is CASSSPPGLGQGGSYNEQFF. CDR3 nucleotides: TGTGCCAGCAGCTCCCCGCCGGGACTAGGCCAGGGGGGGTCCTACAATGAGCAGTTCTTC. The chain carries TRBV11-1 and TRBJ2-5; the D gene is possibly TRBD2 (8 bases). The J call may be mistaken, given a closer DNA end match to TRBJ2-1. Germline values: CDR1 SGHAT, CDR2 FQDESV (reference sequence). The CDR3 totals 20 residues.

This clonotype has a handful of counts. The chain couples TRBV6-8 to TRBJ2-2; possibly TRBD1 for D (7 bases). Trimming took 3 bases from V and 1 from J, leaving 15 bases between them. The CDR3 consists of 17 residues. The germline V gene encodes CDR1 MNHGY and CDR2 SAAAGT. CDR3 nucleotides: TGTGCCAGCAGTTATCCAGGGGGGAACCAGAACACCGGGGAGCTGTTTTTT. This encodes CASSYPGGNQNTGELFF.

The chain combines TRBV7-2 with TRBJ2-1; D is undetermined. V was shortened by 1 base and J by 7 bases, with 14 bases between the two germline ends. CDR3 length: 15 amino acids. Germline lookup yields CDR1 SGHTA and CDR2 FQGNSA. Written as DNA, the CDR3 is TGTGCCAGCAGCTTAGGGGCAGCCGCGAGGAATGAGCAGTTCTTC. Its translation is CASSLGAAARNEQFF.

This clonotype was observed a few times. This CDR3 reads CASSLGQANTDTQYF. The CDR3 DNA sequence: TGTGCCAGCAGTTTGGGACAGGCCAACACAGATACGCAGTATTTT. V is TRBV28 and J is TRBJ2-3; 8 nucleotides line up with TRBD1. In germline, CDR1 is MDHEN, CDR2 SYDVKM. CDR3 length: 15 amino acids. J lost 2 bases, V lost 3 bases, and 4 bases had no gene match.

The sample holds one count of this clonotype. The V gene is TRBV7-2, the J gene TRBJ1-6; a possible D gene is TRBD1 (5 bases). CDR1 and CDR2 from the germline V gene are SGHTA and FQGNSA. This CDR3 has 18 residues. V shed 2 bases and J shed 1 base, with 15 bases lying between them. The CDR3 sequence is CASSLYGTLRSYNSPLHF. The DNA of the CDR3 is TGTGCCAGCAGCTTATATGGGACCCTAAGGTCCTATAATTCACCCCTCCACTTT.

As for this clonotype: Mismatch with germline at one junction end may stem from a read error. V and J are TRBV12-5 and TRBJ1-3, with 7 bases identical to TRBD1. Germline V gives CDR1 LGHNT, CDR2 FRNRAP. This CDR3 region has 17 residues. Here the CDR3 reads CASGSRRTGYSGNTIYF. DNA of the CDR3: TGTGCTAGTGGTTCGCGGAGGACAGGCTACTCTGGGAACACCATATATTTT.

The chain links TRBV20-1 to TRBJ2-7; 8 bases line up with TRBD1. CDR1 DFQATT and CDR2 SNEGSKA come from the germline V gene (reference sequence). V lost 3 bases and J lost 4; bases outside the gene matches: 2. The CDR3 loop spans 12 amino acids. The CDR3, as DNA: TGCAGTGCTAGCCAGGGGGCGTACGAGCAGTACTTC. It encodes CSASQGAYEQYF.

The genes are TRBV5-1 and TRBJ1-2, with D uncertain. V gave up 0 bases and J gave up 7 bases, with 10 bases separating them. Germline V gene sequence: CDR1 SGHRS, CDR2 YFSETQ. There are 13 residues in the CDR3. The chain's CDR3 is CASSLAALRGYTF. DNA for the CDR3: TGCGCCAGCAGCTTGGCTGCCTTGCGTGGCTACACCTTC.

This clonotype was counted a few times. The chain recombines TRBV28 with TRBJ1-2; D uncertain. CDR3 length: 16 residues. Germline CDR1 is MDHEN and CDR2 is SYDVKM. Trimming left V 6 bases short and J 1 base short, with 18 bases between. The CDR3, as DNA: TGTGCCAGCAGGCCTCGGACTGAGCTCCTTAACTATGGCTACACCTTC. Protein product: CASRPRTELLNYGYTF.

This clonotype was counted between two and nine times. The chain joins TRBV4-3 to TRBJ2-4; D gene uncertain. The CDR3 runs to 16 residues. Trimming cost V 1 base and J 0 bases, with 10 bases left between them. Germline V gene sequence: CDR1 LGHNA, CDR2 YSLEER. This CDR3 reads CASSQGSGRAKNIQYF. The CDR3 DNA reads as TGCGCCAGCAGCCAAGGCTCTGGCCGAGCCAAAAACATTCAGTACTTC.

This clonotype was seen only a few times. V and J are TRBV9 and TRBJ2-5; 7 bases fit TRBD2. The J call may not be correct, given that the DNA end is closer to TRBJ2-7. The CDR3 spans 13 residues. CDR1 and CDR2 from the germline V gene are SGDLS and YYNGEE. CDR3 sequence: CASSSAGLSEQYF. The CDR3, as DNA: TGTGCCAGCAGCTCCGCGGGACTATCCGAGCAGTACTTC.

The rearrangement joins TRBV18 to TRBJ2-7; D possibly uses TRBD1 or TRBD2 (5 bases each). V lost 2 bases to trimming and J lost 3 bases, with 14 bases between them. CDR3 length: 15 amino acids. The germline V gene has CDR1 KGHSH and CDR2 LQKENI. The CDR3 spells CASSPGADGVYEQYF. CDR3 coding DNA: TGTGCCAGCTCACCAGGGGCTGACGGGGTCTACGAGCAGTACTTC.

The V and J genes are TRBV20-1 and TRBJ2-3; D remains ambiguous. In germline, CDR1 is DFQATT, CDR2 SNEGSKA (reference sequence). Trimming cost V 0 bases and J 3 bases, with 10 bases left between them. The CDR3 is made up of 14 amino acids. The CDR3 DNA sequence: TGCAGTGCTAGAGATCTTCAAAATACAGATACGCAGTATTTT. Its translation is CSARDLQNTDTQYF.

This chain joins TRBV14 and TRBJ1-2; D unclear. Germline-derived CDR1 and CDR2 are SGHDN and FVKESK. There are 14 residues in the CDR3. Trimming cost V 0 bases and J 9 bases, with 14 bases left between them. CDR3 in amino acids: CASSQDGRSIRYTF. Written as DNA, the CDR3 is TGTGCCAGCAGCCAAGACGGACGGTCTATTCGCTACACCTTC.